Presented here are 25 T cell receptor beta chains from one specimen sequenced in a study of blood T cells in healthy people across ages. Then a second PCR, running roughly 7 to 11 cycles, was carried out with a sample-barcoded 5' primer and a J-beta primer mix. TCRdb re-called the 5' RACE reads with MiXCR, one entry per CDR3 protein. This repertoire shows over 1,500,000 distinct CDR3 sequences, around 42% found once; its top ten account for roughly 23%. Sequencing used blood. Receptors were obtained from a human donor in good health.

This clonotype was seen only a few times. In nucleotides, the CDR3 is TGTGCCAGCAGCCAAGATCGAGTGGCGGGGGCCGAGTACCGCTACGAGCAGTACTTC. It codes for CASSQDRVAGAEYRYEQYF. This chain joins TRBV4-2 and TRBJ2-5; maybe TRBD2 (7 bases). The assigned J gene may be wrong: the sequence end matches TRBJ2-7 better. The CDR3 has 19 amino acids. CDR1 is LGHNA, CDR2 YNFKEQ, per germline.

The chain links TRBV12-3 or TRBV12-4 to TRBJ1-2; TRBD1 agrees at 8 bases. J was trimmed by 4 bases and V by 2 bases; bases with no gene match: 6. The CDR3 extends over 15 amino acids. The CDR3 sequence: CASSLRTGHIYGYTF. The DNA of the CDR3 is TGTGCCAGCAGTTTACGGACAGGGCATATCTATGGCTACACCTTC.

Concerning this clonotype: A read error may account for a junction end that differs from germline. The chain combines TRBV19 with TRBJ2-5; possibly TRBD1 or TRBD2 for D (5 bases each). The length of the CDR3 is 12 residues. Per germline, CDR1 LNHDA and CDR2 SQIVND (reference sequence). The CDR3 reads CASSIGTFEQYF. CDR3 nucleotide sequence: TGTGCCAGTAGCATAGGGACCTTTGAGCAGTACTTC.

This clonotype was counted between two and nine times. The chain links TRBV28 to TRBJ1-2, with D unclear. Germline V lookup: CDR1 MDHEN, CDR2 SYDVKM. V lost 7 bases, J lost 4 bases, and 13 bases lay in between. The CDR3 is 13 amino acids. The CDR3, as DNA: TGTGCCAGCACTCACCGTCCGATCTATGGCTACACCTTC. Translation gives CASTHRPIYGYTF.

The V call is TRBV6-5, the J call TRBJ1-4; D perhaps matches TRBD1 (6 bases). The CDR3 extends over 14 amino acids. V was trimmed by 11 bases and J by 5 bases, leaving 18 bases between them. CDR1 and CDR2 from the germline V gene are MNHEY and SVGAGI. CDR3 amino acids: CAARAGASNEKLFF. CDR3 nucleotide sequence: TGTGCCGCCCGGGCGGGGGCTTCGAATGAAAAACTGTTTTTT.

The rearrangement uses TRBV7-2 and TRBJ1-2; no firm D call. Germline V CDR1 and CDR2: SGHTA, FQGNSA. The CDR3 is made up of 15 amino acids. V was cut by 4 bases and J by 3 bases, with 15 bases left in between. Here the CDR3 reads CASSSSSVYDYGYTF. CDR3 sequence (DNA): TGTGCCAGCAGCTCCTCCTCGGTGTATGACTATGGCTACACCTTC.

This clonotype turned up a few times. J is TRBJ2-7 and V is TRBV5-1, with D perhaps TRBD1 (6 bases). Germline loops: CDR1 SGHRS, CDR2 YFSETQ. The CDR3 is 17 residues long. V lost 2 bases and J lost 5, with 23 bases in between. The CDR3 reads CASSFQPKTGGQDEQYF. The CDR3 bases are TGCGCCAGCAGCTTCCAACCAAAGACAGGAGGTCAGGACGAGCAGTACTTC.

This clonotype was found a few times. V and J are TRBV6-6 and TRBJ2-5; 8 bases map to TRBD1. Per the germline V gene, CDR1 is MNHNY and CDR2 is SVGAGI (reference sequence). The CDR3 loop spans 14 amino acids. V trimming: 10 bases; J trimming: 1 base; junction bases outside the gene matches: 8. CDR3 region: CATETGDLQETQYF. The CDR3 coding sequence is TGTGCCACGGAGACAGGGGACCTCCAAGAGACCCAGTACTTC.

This clonotype has more than one count but fewer than ten. The chain carries TRBV20-1 and TRBJ2-5; 9 nucleotides agree with TRBD2. The CDR3 covers 19 residues. Trimming took 2 bases from V and 0 from J; bases not matched to a gene: 16. From germline, CDR1 is DFQATT and CDR2 SNEGSKA (reference sequence). CDR3 region: CSARSLGLAGSQYQETQYF. As DNA, the CDR3 is TGCAGTGCTAGAAGCTTAGGCCTAGCGGGGAGCCAGTACCAAGAGACCCAGTACTTC.

The chain employs TRBV7-2 and TRBJ1-4; D unclear. This CDR3 region has 13 residues. Per germline, CDR1 SGHTA and CDR2 FQGNSA. Trimming took off 5 bases at V and 8 bases at J, with 12 bases between the two ends. Here the CDR3 DNA reads TGTGCCAGCAGCCCTAGGAGGAGCGAAAAACTGTTTTTT. Protein sequence: CASSPRRSEKLFF.

DNA for the CDR3: TGTGCCACCAGTGACCGCCGGCCTATTACCCCTGAAGCTTTCTTT. Encoded protein: CATSDRRPITPEAFF. V is TRBV24-1 and J is TRBJ1-1; D not resolved. CDR3 length: 15 residues. The V gene lost 4 bases and the J gene lost 6 bases, with 17 bases spanning the gap. Germline V gives CDR1 KGHDR, CDR2 SFDVKD.

This clonotype has at least ten counts. The DNA of the CDR3 is TGTGCCAGCAGTTTCGCCCAAGAGACCCAGTACTTC. It specifies CASSFAQETQYF. This chain joins TRBV7-2 and TRBJ2-5; D remains unclear. Trimming cost V 6 bases and J 1 base, with 6 bases left between them. Germline V gene lookup returns CDR1 SGHTA and CDR2 FQGNSA. The length of the CDR3 is 12 residues.

This clonotype occurred a few times. The rearrangement links TRBV6-1 to TRBJ2-2; TRBD2 matches 11 bases. Germline loops: CDR1 MNHNS, CDR2 SASEGT. This CDR3 has 15 amino acids. The ends lost 3 bases at V and 3 bases at J; junction bases unmatched: 0. The CDR3 loop is CASSETSGDTGELFF. The CDR3, as DNA: TGTGCCAGCAGTGAGACTAGCGGGGACACCGGGGAGCTGTTTTTT.

Only a few counts were recorded for this clonotype. The CDR3 nucleotides are TGCAGTGCTGACACCGGGACAGGGGTTCGCGAGCAGTACTTC. This codes for CSADTGTGVREQYF. The chain is built from TRBV20-1 and TRBJ2-5, with 10 bases matching TRBD1. The J call may be in error: the DNA end matches TRBJ2-7 better. This CDR3 region has 14 residues. Germline-derived CDR1 and CDR2 are DFQATT and SNEGSKA (reference sequence).

This clonotype has more than one count but fewer than ten. DNA of the CDR3: TGTGCCACCAGCGCACGGACAGGGGGAAATGGATCACCCCTCCACTTT. Encoded protein: CATSARTGGNGSPLHF. The chain couples TRBV15 to TRBJ1-6; TRBD1 agrees at 10 bases. Germline V lookup: CDR1 LNHNV, CDR2 YYDKDF (reference sequence). This CDR3 contains 16 residues. Trimming took 5 bases from V and 10 from J; bases not matched to a gene: 11.

The chain carries TRBV24-1 and TRBJ2-3; no reliable D call. The V gene lost 2 bases and the J gene lost 0 bases, with 5 bases spanning the gap. The CDR3 consists of 14 residues. Germline lookup yields CDR1 KGHDR and CDR2 SFDVKD. The DNA for the CDR3 is TGTGCCACCAGTGATTGGGTCAGCACAGATACGCAGTATTTT. It yields the protein CATSDWVSTDTQYF.

CDR3 in DNA: TGCGCCAGCAGCCAAGGTGCGGATTGGGACACTGAAGCTTTCTTT. Its protein is CASSQGADWDTEAFF. The chain uses TRBV4-1 and TRBJ1-1; D call uncertain. The V end lost 1 base, the J end lost 3 bases, and 12 bases lay between the germline ends. The CDR3 has 15 amino acids. Germline V gene data show CDR1 as MGHRA and CDR2 as YSYEKL.

The rearrangement joins TRBV29-1 to TRBJ2-2, with 7 bases identical to TRBD1. Germline V gene sequence: CDR1 SQVTM, CDR2 ANQGSEA. The ends lost 4 bases at V and 6 bases at J; junction bases unmatched: 5. CDR3 length: 13 amino acids. CDR3 nucleotides: TGCAGCGTTGGGGACAGTCTCTCCGGGGAGCTGTTTTTT. It specifies CSVGDSLSGELFF.

The gene calls are TRBV29-1 and TRBJ1-2, with 10 bases lining up with TRBD1. This CDR3 has 13 residues. Germline assignment: CDR1 SQVTM and CDR2 ANQGSEA. The CDR3 bases are TGCACCACCGGGACAGGGGAAAACTATGGCTACACCTTC. Translating it yields CTTGTGENYGYTF.

There are a few counts of this clonotype. V usage is TRBV7-3 and J usage is TRBJ2-5; a weak D match, TRBD2 (5 bases). The CDR3 has 14 amino acids. CDR1 SGHTA and CDR2 FQGTGA come from the germline V gene. Trimming removed 1 base from V and 1 base from J, with 7 bases in between. In DNA, the CDR3 is TGTGCCAGCAGCTTAATGGGAGTCCAAGAGACCCAGTACTTC. As protein: CASSLMGVQETQYF.

This chain uses TRBV4-2 with TRBJ1-2, with 7 bases aligning to TRBD1. Trimming removed 9 bases from V and 2 bases from J; junction bases left unmatched: 6. The CDR3 spans 13 residues. CDR1 and CDR2 from the germline V gene are LGHNA and YNFKEQ. This CDR3 is CASLTGMNYGYTF. In nucleotides, the CDR3 is TGTGCCAGTCTGACAGGGATGAACTATGGCTACACCTTC.

The rearrangement uses TRBV12-3 or TRBV12-4 and TRBJ2-3, with D hard to call. CDR3 length: 17 residues. Trimming cost V 0 bases and J 4 bases, with 17 bases left between them. The CDR3 coding sequence is TGTGCCAGCAGTTTAGCGCTTCCTCTCGCCCCACCAGATACGCAGTATTTT. Protein: CASSLALPLAPPDTQYF.

This sequence joins TRBV5-5 and TRBJ1-1; the D gene is possibly TRBD1 (5 bases). The CDR3 totals 17 residues. CDR1 is SGHKS, CDR2 YYEKEE, per germline (reference sequence). V was pared by 3 bases and J by 0 bases, with 18 bases between. The CDR3 is CASSSPRGTIMNTEAFF. In DNA, the CDR3 is TGTGCCAGCAGCTCTCCCCGGGGGACTATTATGAACACTGAAGCTTTCTTT. Full variable domain (rest looked up from reference TRBV5-5 and TRBJ1-1): DAGVTQSPTHLIKTRGQQVTLRCSPISGHKSVSWYQQVLGQGPQFIFQYYEKEERGRGNFPDRFSARQFPNYSSELNVNALLLGDSALYLCASSSPRGTIMNTEAFFGQGTRLTVV.

This clonotype was detected only once. The J gene is TRBJ1-5, the V gene TRBV4-1, with D possibly matching TRBD1 (5 bases). The CDR3 extends over 14 amino acids. V was trimmed by 4 bases and J by 2 bases, leaving 9 bases between them. Per the germline V gene, CDR1 is MGHRA and CDR2 is YSYEKL. In nucleotides, the CDR3 is TGCGCCAGCAGCCCCTTGGGGCGCAATCAGCCCCAGCATTTT. It is translated as CASSPLGRNQPQHF.

The chain links TRBV7-9 to TRBJ1-4; 7 bases agree with TRBD1. The CDR3 extends over 17 amino acids. J was trimmed by 0 bases and V by 5 bases; bases with no gene match: 9. From germline, CDR1 is SEHNR and CDR2 FQNEAQ (reference sequence). This chain's CDR3 is CASSPVQGRATNEKLFF. The CDR3, as DNA: TGTGCCAGCAGCCCAGTACAGGGGAGGGCAACTAATGAAAAACTGTTTTTT.